The rows below give T cell receptor beta chains drawn from one sample of a study of OX40 agonist ivuxolimab in advanced cancers. Clones were read by immunoSEQ multiplex PCR, and TCRdb kept only the in-frame ones, dropping some. The repertoire holds around 66,000 clones, with roughly nine tenths as singletons. Sequencing was performed on CD4+ or CD8+ T cells sorted from blood, taken in a trial of the OX40 agonist ivuxolimab. The source of these receptors is an adult with an advanced solid tumor such as melanoma, head and neck, liver or kidney cancer. CDR3s include the opening cysteine and the closing phenylalanine or tryptophan. The order of the fields is V gene, clone size, J gene, CDR3 protein. Some rows mark clone size as missing; the rest say once, few, many or name a class of expanded clone.

TRBV4-1,NA,TRBJ2-7,CASSPIGLSYEQYF
TRBV6-1,NA,TRBJ2-5,CASSLQDLLQETQYF
TRBV30,NA,TRBJ2-3,CAWSPQGSDTQYF
TRBV4-2,NA,TRBJ1-2,CASSQGTGGGDGYTF
TRBV6-1,NA,TRBJ2-7,CASSEGRDATYEQYF
TRBV4-1,NA,TRBJ1-5,CASSQAGGEQPQHF
TRBV6-1,NA,TRBJ1-5,CASSEVTSYSNQPQHF
TRBV5-6,NA,TRBJ2-7,CASSSDRDPYEQYF
TRBV28,NA,TRBJ1-1,CASSGTATEAFF
TRBV6-1,few,TRBJ2-6,CASSEWYSGANVLTF
TRBV5-1,NA,TRBJ2-1,CASSLTRVYNEQFF
TRBV6-6,NA,TRBJ1-4,CASRLTGGVDEKLFF
TRBV27,once,TRBJ2-1,CASSLWGRNEQFF
TRBV7-6,NA,TRBJ2-1,CASSTGTSAPYNEQFF
TRBV27,once,TRBJ2-1,CASSFGGSYNEQFF
TRBV7-9,NA,TRBJ2-1,CASSLDREQFF
TRBV5-4,NA,TRBJ2-3,CASSFSGGFTDTQYF
TRBV19,NA,TRBJ2-4,CASSRGALLGNIQYF
TRBV7-8,few,TRBJ1-3,CASRLTGTGNTIYF